This record covers a single T cell receptor (beta chain). Its target is unknown. This specimen belongs to a study of T cell responses to AZD1222 COVID-19 vaccine. Study-wide background: Second-dose intervals near 4 or 12 weeks were combined. Broader study findings: Recipients of two AZD1222 doses showed rising Spike-specific TCR breadth and depth. Repertoires were sampled only after the peak T cell response. Spike was spanned by vaccine-associated CD4 TCRs, with dominance at 160-218 and 743-854.

Germline V gene data show CDR1 as SGHNT and CDR2 as YYREEE (reference sequence). The CDR3 sequence is 14 residues long. V was clipped by 4 bases and J by 3 bases; unmatched bases: 5. The assay was immunoSEQ multiplex PCR, and TCRdb's table has in-frame clones only and misses some. The data hold more than 250,000 clones, with approximately 95% observed a single time. Material: peripheral blood, obtained on day 0 of AZD1222 vaccination. The rearrangement uses TRBV5-4 and TRBJ2-7, with 9 bases aligning to TRBD2. This receptor was taken from an adult in good health. CDR3: CASSPGTSIYEQYF. As DNA, the CDR3 is TGTGCCAGCAGCCCCGGGACTAGCATCTACGAGCAGTACTTC.